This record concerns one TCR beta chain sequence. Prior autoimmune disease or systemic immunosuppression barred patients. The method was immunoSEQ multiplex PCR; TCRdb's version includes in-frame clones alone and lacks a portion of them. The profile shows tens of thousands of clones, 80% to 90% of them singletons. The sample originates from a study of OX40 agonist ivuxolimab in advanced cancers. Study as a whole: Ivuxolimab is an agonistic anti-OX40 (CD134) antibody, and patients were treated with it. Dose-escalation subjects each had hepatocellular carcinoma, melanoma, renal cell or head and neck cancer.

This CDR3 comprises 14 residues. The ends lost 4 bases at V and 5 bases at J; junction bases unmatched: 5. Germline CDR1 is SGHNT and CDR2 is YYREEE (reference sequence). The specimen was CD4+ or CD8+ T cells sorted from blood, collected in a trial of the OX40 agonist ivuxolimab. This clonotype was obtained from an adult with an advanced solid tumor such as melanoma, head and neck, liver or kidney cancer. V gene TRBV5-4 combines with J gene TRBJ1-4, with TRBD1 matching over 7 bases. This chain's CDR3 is CASSATGLNEKLFF. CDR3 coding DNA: TGTGCCAGCAGCGCGACAGGGTTAAATGAAAAACTGTTTTTT.